This T cell receptor (beta chain) emerged from a study of human T cells and chemical hapten exposure. The library tagged individual cDNA molecules with unique molecular identifiers. One entry per CDR3 protein results from TCRdb running MiXCR on the RACE reads. This table holds a few hundred thousand distinct CDR3 sequences, about 6.3% found once. The germline CDR1 and CDR2 sequences are SGHTA and FQGTGA. This CDR3 is 17 amino acids long. V gave up 0 bases and J gave up 0 bases; unmatched junction bases: 7. Broader study findings: Large CDR3 similarity clusters arose significantly more often from expanded TCRs than from controls. The study found that PT1 expanded TCR counts correlated positively with patch test score.

On this clonotype: The antigen remains unidentified.

Time point defined: patch test 2, 6 weeks after DPC sensitization. The treatment is: therapeutic diphenylcyclopropenone sensitization with weekly scalp DPC. Sample: whole blood, taken in connection with sensitization to the hapten diphenylcyclopropenone (DPC). The clonotype comes from a woman aged 18-29 years with alopecia areata. Some clones in this sample may be carry-over from other donors' samples. This chain joins TRBV7-3 and TRBJ1-2; 7 nucleotides agree with TRBD1. CDR3 in amino acids: CASSLTGQTHANYGYTF. The CDR3 bases are TGTGCCAGCAGCTTAACGGGACAGACACACGCTAACTATGGCTACACCTTC.